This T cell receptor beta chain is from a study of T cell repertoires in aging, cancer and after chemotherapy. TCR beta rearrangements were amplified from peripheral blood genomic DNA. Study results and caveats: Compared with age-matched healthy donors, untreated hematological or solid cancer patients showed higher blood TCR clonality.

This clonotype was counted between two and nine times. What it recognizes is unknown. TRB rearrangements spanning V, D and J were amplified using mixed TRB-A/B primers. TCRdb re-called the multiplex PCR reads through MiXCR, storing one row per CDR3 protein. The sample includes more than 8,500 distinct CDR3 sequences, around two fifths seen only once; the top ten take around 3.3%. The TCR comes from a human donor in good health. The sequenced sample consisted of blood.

CDR3 region: CASSLGLAGGSETQYF. CDR3 sequence (DNA): TGTGCCAGCAGTTTAGGGCTAGCGGGAGGGTCAGAGACCCAGTACTTC. The chain uses TRBV27 and TRBJ2-5, with 12 bases that match TRBD2. Germline CDR1 and CDR2: MNHEY and SMNVEV (reference sequence). The ends lost 2 bases at V and 4 bases at J; junction bases unmatched: 5. The CDR3 totals 16 residues.